This record covers a single T cell receptor beta chain. Its antigen is still unknown. Isolation per sample recovered at least 6.5 million PBMCs. Germline V gene data show CDR1 as LGHDT and CDR2 as YNNKEL (reference sequence). The CDR3 length is 16 residues. The V and J ends lost 3 bases and 3 bases, in that order; junction bases with no gene match: 5. This specimen comes from a study of blood T cells in healthy people across ages. General observations from the study: With age, beta diversity per million T cells declined roughly linearly, significantly by 30 to 50. It was held that diversity estimates obtained from one million T cells represented underestimates.

A second PCR, run for about 7 to 12 cycles, used a sample-barcoded 5' primer plus a J-beta primer mix. TCRdb reanalysed the 5' RACE reads using MiXCR and keeps one entry per CDR3 protein. This table has fewer than 750,000 distinct CDR3 sequences, less than 60% appearing once. The chain recombines TRBV3-1 with TRBJ2-7, with TRBD2 identical over 13 bases. The source of this sequence is a man at least 80 years old in good health. Sequenced: blood. The CDR3 coding sequence is TGTGCCAGCAGCCACACCGGACTAGCGGGGGACTACGAGCAGTACTTC. This gives the protein CASSHTGLAGDYEQYF.